A selection of T cell receptor beta chains follows, all from one sample in a study of T cell responses to AZD1222 COVID-19 vaccine. Sequencing used immunoSEQ multiplex PCR; TCRdb keeps in-frame clones, though not all of them. The repertoire has just over 150,000 clones, 75% to 95% of them found once; the top ten carry 1.5% to 2%. The sequences come from peripheral blood, collected on day 0 of AZD1222 vaccination. The receptors stem from an adult in good health. Each CDR3 is given with its conserved first and last residue. Expanded clones are given a class, and other clones once, few, many or no size at all.

NA | TRBV7-2 | CASSLVGGGVEGYTF
once | TRBV14 | CASSQVLVPRTGFYYGYTF
NA | TRBV5-5 | CASSSLSGTGGRETQYF
NA | TRBV7-2 | CASSLVSLTSGYQETQYF
NA | TRBV27 | CASKSGTSGSSSYNEQFF
NA | TRBV7-6 | CASRGDRALGNTIYF
NA | TRBV28 | CASSSLRDRITDTQYF
NA | TRBV7-2 | CASSFLNQPQHF
NA | TRBV28 | CASSNRGAPNYGYTF
NA | TRBV2 | CASSVGTGQGQPQHF
NA | TRBV6-2/TRBV6-3 | CASSFGGNYGYTF
NA | TRBV19 | CASSEYNSNQPQHF
NA | TRBV5-5 | CASSSGFTVYEQYF
NA | TRBV7-2 | CASSFYRGLRTEAFF
NA | TRBV27 | CASSLTRTVYEQYF
NA | TRBV19 | CAKGQGVKPSNQPQHF
NA | TRBV27 | CASSLWGLAGGSYNEQFF
NA | TRBV28 | CASRLNRGETYGYTF